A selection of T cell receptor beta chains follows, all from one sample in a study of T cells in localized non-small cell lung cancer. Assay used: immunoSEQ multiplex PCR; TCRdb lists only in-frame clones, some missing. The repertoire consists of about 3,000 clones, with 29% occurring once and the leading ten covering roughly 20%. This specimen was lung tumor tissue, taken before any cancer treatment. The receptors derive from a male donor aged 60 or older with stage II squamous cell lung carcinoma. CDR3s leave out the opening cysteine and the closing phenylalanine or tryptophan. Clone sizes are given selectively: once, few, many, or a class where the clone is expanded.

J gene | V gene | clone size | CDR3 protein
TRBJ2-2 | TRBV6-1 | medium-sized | ASSEVDRYTGELF
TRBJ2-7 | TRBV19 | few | ASRRGTGLPYEQY
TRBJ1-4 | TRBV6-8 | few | ASSWGHNEKLF
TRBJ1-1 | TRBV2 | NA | ASHRQGSFTEAF
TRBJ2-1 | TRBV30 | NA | ARSSGLGNEQF
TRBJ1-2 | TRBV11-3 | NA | ASSYRDRSLANYGYT
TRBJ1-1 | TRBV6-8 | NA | ASTRVLGQGAEAF
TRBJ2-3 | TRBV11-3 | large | ASSFGLAGDTQY
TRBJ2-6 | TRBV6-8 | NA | ASSKLSSGANVLT
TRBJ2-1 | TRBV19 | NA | ASSIRWDPLYNEQF
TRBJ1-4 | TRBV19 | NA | ASNRGPGQGLEKLF
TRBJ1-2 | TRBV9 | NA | ASSGEGSGYT
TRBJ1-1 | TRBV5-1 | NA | ASSSDREIMNTEAF
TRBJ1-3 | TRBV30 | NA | AWSGLTGNTIY
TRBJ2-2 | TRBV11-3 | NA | ASSLPTAGAAGELF
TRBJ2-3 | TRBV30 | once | AWSSGLWTDTQY
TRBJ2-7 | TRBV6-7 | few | ASSYGAEQY
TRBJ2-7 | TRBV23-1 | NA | ASSQGQGAKYEQY
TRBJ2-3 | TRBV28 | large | ASSSRLAEGY
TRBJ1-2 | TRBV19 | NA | ASSIGDPGYGYT
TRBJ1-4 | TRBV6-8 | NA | ASSFTDGVGKLF
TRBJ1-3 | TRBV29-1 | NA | SVAGSLFSGNTIY
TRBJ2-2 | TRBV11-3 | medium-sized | ASSLFRSNTGELF
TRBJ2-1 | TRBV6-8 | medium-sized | ASSDPGNEQF
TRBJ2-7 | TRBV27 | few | ASSFGSGEGYEQY
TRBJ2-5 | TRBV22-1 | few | ASSLGYGVRQETQY
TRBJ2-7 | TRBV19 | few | ASTPTGSRGEQY
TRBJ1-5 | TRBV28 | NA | ASSISGGAGQPQH
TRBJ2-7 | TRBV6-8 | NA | ASSYSPSPPSNEQY
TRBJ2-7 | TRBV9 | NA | ASSVSTRDRTYEQY
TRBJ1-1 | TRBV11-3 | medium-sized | ASSRPTGMNTEAF
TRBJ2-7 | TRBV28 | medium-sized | ASSSGPYEQY
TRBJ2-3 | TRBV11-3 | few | ASSFDLGQSTDTQY
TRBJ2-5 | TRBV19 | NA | ASSEGTQTQY
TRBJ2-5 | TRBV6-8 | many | ASRSRGQETQY
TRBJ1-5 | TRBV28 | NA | ASSDRGVPNQPQH
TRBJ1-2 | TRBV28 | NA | ASSSTGVYGYT
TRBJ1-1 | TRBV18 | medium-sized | ASSPSVGTEAF
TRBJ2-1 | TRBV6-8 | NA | ASSRGGLWGTNEQF
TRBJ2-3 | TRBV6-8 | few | ASILAGATDTQY
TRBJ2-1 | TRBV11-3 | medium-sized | ASSGGLAGEIARRDEQF
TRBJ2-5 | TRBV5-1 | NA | ASRFRGTLGETQY
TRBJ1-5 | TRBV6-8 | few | ASSYGPGGNQPQH
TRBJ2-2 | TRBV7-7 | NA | ASSPRGGLNTGELF
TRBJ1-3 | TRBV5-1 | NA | ASSLNREGPNTIY
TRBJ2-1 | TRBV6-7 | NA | ASSWGSEQF
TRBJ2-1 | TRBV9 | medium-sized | ASSSTSGRYNEQF
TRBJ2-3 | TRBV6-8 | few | ASRKGDGTDTQY
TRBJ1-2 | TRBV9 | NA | ASSVEDRRGYT
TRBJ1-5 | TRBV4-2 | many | ASSQDTALGDIQGGNQPQH
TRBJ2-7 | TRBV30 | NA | AWSYVGLVNEQY
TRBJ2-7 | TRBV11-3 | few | ASSLADRTYEQY
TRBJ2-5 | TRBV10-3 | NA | AISEASRVGETQY